The table lists the clone carrying this T cell receptor beta chain with a few counts. MiXCR, applied by TCRdb to the RT-PCR reads, yields one record per CDR3 protein. This sample yields about 680,000 distinct CDR3 sequences, of which more than 13% are seen a single time; 3.6% belongs to the top ten. This CDR3 is 13 amino acids long. V shed 0 bases and J 7 bases; nucleotides not matched to a gene: 2. Germline V lookup: CDR1 SGHDT, CDR2 YYEEEE. The sequencing input was memory CD4+ T cells from blood. This TCR derives from a female donor in good health, serving as a healthy control. The J gene is TRBJ2-7, the V gene TRBV5-6; 9 positions match TRBD1. The CDR3 DNA is TGTGCCAGCAGCTTGGGGACAGGGGAAGAGCAGTACTTC. This translates into CASSLGTGEEQYF.